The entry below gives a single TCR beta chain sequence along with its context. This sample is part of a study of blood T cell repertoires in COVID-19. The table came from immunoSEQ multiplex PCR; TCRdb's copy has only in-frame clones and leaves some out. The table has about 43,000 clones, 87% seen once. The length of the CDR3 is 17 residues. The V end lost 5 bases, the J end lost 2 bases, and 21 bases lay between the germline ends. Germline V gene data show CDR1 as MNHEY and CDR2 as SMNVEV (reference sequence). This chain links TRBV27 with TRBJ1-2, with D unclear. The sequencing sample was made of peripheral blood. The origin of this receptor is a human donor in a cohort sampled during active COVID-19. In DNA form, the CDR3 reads TGTGCCAGCAGTGTCACCGCCTTTCCGGTTACCAACTATGGCTACACCTTC. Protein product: CASSVTAFPVTNYGYTF.